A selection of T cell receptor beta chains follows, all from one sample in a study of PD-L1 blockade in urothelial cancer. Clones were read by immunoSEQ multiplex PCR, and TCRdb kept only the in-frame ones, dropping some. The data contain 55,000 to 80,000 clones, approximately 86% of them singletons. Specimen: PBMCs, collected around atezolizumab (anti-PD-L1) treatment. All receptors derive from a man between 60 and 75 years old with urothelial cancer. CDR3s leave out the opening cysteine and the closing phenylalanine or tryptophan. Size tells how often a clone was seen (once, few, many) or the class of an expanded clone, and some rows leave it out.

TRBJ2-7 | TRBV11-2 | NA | ASSFWTGGTSYEQY
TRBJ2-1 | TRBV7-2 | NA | ASSLVISGVNEQF
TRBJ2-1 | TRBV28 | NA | ASSLRAVYNEQF
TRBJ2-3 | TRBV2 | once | ASSTQGSDTQY
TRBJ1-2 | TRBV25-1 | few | ASSEFGQGAQNYGYT
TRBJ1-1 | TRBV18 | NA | ASSSTAGTGVFEAF
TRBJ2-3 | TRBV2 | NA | ASSGTTDTQY
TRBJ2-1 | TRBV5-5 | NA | ASSPLTTRHEQF
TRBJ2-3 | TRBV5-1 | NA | ASRLAATTDTQY
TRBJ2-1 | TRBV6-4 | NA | ASSGGDRDNEQF
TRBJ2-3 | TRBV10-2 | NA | ASIPTSGFTDTQY
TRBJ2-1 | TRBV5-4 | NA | ASSPRTSGGGEQF
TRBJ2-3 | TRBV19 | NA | ASSTRDRGTDTQY
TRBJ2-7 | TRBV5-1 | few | ASSSRDRGGYEQY
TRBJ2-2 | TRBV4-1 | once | ASSQVRSANTGELF
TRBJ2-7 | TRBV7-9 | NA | ASSLWAPAYEQY
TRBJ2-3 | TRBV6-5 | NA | ASRYSAGRTDTQY